The 2 T cell receptor beta chains presented below share a single source sample, sequenced in a study of shared clonotypes between healthy human individuals (dated by TCRdb to 2019 to 2021). The library was obtained by the immunoSEQ multiplex PCR assay. TCRdb's version of the immuneACCESS table is confined to in-frame rearrangements and falls short of the full clone set. An unresolved V gene accounts for under half of the shortfall where checked; the remainder is of unknown origin. A total of about 2 million clones appear in this sample, less than 95% of them only once. More than 0.95% of the sample belongs to the ten largest clones. CD8 naive samples consisted of CD45RO-negative cells that were positively selected for CCR7, yielding a CD45RA+CCR7+ population without TemRA cells. The source material was naive CD8+ T cells sorted from blood. The cell subset or site label, read with the paper, signifies: CD45RA+CCR7+. The source of these receptors is a man in his late teens or twenties in good health.

The V call is TRBV27, the J call TRBJ2-5, with a possible D match to TRBD2 (6 bases). The CDR3 consists of 15 residues. Trimming stripped 5 bases from V and 4 bases from J, with 17 bases between. Looked up from germline, CDR1 is MNHEY and CDR2 is SMNVEV (reference sequence). CDR3 bases: TGTGCCAGCAGTCTATTGTGGGGGGTACGAGAGACCCAGTACTTC. Residues: CASSLLWGVRETQYF.

The V gene is TRBV15, the J gene TRBJ2-1; D assignment may be TRBD1 or TRBD2 (6 bases each). The CDR3 is 12 residues long. CDR1 and CDR2 (germline): LNHNV, YYDKDF (reference sequence). Trimming stripped 10 bases from V and 6 bases from J, with 13 bases between. CDR3 region: CAIEGGSNEQFF. The CDR3 bases are TGTGCCATAGAGGGGGGTAGCAATGAGCAGTTCTTC. The variable domain in full, with the rest retrieved from reference TRBV15 and TRBJ2-1, is DAMVIQNPRYQVTQFGKPVTLSCSQTLNHNVMYWYQQKSSQAPKLLFHYYDKDFNNEADTPDNFQSRRPNTSFCFLDIRSPGLGDTAMYLCAIEGGSNEQFFGPGTRLTVL.